This note documents a single T cell receptor (beta chain) sequence. Its binding antigen is unknown. No base-level quality is on record; no much larger clone is a single base apart. The record originates from a study of T cell repertoires in cytomegalovirus infection (dated by TCRdb to the late 2010s). Broadly, across the study: Donor HLA type was relevant to the analysis, as public TCR beta signatures indicated carriage of CMV infection together with the matching HLA type.

The full study reports these points: Carriers of CMV infection plus the relevant HLA type were discriminated by the cumulative frequency of public TCR beta family members in the study cohort and in an independent roughly 400-donor cohort. In the ex vivo response, HLA-C-restricted CMV-specific TCR beta clonotypes were dominant, and in two of eight donors the single most frequent clonotype came from this HLA-C-restricted group.

TCRdb records Illumina HiSeq 1500 as the sequencer. TCRdb reran the public reads through fastp at Q25 and MiXCR, keeping productive beta chains. Every CDR3 protein is listed once, alongside the most common genes and DNA of its rows. The sample contains roughly 640,000 distinct CDR3 sequences, about 24% of them found a single time. 8% of the sample goes to the ten largest clones. The sample comprised CD8+ T cells from PBMCs. The receptor comes from a human donor in good health (CMV status not recorded). Some clones in this sample may be carry-over from other donors' samples.

The CDR3 loop reads CASSFNSYSNTGELFF. The nucleotide sequence reads as follows: TGTGCCAGCAGCTTCAACAGTTACTCGAACACCGGGGAGCTGTTTTTT. The sequence links TRBV11-2 to TRBJ2-2; the D gene remains uncertain. V is cut by 3 bases and J by 0 bases, and the space between the germline ends is 11 bases. The CDR3 numbers 16 residues from cysteine through phenylalanine. Only the CDR3 DNA stays, 48 bases, in frame from base 1. CDR1 and CDR2 are read off the germline V gene as SGHAT and FQNNGV.